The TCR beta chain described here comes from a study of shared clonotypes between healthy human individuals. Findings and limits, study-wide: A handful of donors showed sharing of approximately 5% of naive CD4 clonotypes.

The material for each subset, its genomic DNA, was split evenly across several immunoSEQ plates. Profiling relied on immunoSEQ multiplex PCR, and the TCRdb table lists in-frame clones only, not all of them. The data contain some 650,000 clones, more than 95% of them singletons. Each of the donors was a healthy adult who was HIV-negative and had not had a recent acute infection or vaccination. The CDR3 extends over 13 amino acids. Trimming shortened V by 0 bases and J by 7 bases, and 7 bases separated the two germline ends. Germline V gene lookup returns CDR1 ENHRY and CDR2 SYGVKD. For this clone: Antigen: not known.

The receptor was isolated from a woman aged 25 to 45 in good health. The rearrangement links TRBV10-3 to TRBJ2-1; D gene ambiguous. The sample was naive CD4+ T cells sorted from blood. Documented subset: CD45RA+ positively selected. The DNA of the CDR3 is TGTGCCATCAGTGAGTCGTCGGCGAATGAGCAGTTCTTC. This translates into CAISESSANEQFF.